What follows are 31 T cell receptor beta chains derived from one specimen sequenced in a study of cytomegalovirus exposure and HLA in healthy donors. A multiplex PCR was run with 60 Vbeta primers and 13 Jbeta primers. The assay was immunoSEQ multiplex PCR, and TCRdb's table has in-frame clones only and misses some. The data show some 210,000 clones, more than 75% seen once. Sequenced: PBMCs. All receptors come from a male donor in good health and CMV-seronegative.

The CDR3 region is CASSQDPPWAVTDTQYF. The DNA of the CDR3 is TGCGCCAGCAGCCAAGATCCACCCTGGGCTGTCACAGATACGCAGTATTTT. The chain is built from TRBV4-1 and TRBJ2-3; unclear D gene. The CDR3 runs to 17 residues. CDR1 and CDR2 from the germline V gene are MGHRA and YSYEKL. With 0 bases removed from V and 2 bases from J, the gap between germline ends came to 15 bases.

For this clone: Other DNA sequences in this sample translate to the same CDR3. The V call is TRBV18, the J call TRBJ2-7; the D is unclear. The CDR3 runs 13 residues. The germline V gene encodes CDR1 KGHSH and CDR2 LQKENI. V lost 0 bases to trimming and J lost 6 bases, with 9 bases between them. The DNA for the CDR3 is TGTGCCAGCTCACCACCATCCGGTTCCGAGCAGTACTTC. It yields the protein CASSPPSGSEQYF. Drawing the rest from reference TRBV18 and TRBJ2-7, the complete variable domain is NAGVMQNPRHLVRRRGQEARLRCSPMKGHSHVYWYRQLPEEGLKFMVYLQKENIIDESGMPKERFSAEFPKEGPSILRIQQVVRGDSAAYFCASSPPSGSEQYFGPGTRLTVT.

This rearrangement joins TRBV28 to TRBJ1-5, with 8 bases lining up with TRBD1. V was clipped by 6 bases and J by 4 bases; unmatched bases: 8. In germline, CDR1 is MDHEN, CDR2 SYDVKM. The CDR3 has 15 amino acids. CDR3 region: CASRTGQGLNQPQHF. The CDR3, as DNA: TGTGCCAGCAGAACCGGACAGGGCCTAAATCAGCCCCAGCATTTT. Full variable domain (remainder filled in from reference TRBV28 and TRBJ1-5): DVKVTQSSRYLVKRTGEKVFLECVQDMDHENMFWYRQDPGLGLRLIYFSYDVKMKEKGDIPEGYSVSREKKERFSLILESASTNQTSMYLCASRTGQGLNQPQHFGDGTRLSIL.

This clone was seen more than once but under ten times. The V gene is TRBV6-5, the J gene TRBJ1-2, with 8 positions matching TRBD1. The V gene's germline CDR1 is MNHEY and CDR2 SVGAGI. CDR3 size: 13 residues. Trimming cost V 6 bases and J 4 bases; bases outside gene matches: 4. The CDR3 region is CASRSDRGYGYTF. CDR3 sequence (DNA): TGTGCCAGCAGGTCTGACAGGGGCTATGGCTACACCTTC.

The CDR3 coding sequence is TGTGCCAGCAGTGAAGGGGGTCAGTACGAGCAGTACTTC. This sequence encodes CASSEGGQYEQYF. V gene TRBV6-5 combines with J gene TRBJ2-7; D is perhaps TRBD1 (6 bases). The CDR3 covers 13 residues. V lost 5 bases and J 4 bases, leaving 12 bases between the germline ends. From germline, CDR1 is MNHEY and CDR2 SVGAGI.

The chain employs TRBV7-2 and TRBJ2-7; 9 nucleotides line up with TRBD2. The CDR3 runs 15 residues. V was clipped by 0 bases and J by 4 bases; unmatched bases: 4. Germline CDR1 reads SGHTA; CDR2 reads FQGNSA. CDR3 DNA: TGTGCCAGCAGCTTAGCTAGCGGGAGTATATACGAGCAGTACTTC. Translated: CASSLASGSIYEQYF. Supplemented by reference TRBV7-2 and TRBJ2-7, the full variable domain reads GAGVSQSPSNKVTEKGKDVELRCDPISGHTALYWYRQSLGQGLEFLIYFQGNSAPDKSGLPSDRFSAERTGGSVSTLTIQRTQQEDSAVYLCASSLASGSIYEQYFGPGTRLTVT.

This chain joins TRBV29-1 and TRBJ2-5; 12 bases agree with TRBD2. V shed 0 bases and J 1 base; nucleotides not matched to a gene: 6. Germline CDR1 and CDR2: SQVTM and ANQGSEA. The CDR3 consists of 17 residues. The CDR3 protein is CSVEEYRGLAGQETQYF. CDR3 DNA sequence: TGCAGCGTTGAAGAGTATCGGGGACTAGCGGGCCAAGAGACCCAGTACTTC.

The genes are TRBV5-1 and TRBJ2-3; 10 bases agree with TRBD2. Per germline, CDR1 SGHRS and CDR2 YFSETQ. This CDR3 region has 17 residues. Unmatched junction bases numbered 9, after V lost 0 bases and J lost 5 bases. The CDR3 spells CASSLAGAGGPQDTQYF. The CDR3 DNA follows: TGCGCCAGCAGCTTGGCCGGAGCGGGAGGGCCTCAAGATACGCAGTATTTT.

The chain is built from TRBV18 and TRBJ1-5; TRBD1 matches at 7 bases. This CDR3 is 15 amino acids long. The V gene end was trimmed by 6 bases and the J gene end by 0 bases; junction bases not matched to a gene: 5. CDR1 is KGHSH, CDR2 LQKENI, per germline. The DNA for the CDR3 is TGTGCCAGCTCTCCCGACAGGGCTAGCAATCAGCCCCAGCATTTT. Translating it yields CASSPDRASNQPQHF. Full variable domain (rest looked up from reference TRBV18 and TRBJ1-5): NAGVMQNPRHLVRRRGQEARLRCSPMKGHSHVYWYRQLPEEGLKFMVYLQKENIIDESGMPKERFSAEFPKEGPSILRIQQVVRGDSAAYFCASSPDRASNQPQHFGDGTRLSIL.

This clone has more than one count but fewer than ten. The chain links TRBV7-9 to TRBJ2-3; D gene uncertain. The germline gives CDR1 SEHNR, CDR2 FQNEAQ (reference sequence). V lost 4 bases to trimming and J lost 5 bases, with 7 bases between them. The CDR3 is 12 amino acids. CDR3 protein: CASSSPGDTQYF. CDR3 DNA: TGTGCCAGCAGCTCGCCGGGAGATACGCAGTATTTT. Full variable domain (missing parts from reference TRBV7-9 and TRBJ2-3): DTGVSQNPRHKITKRGQNVTFRCDPISEHNRLYWYRQTLGQGPEFLTYFQNEAQLEKSRLLSDRFSAERPKGSFSTLEIQRTEQGDSAMYLCASSSPGDTQYFGPGTRLTVL.

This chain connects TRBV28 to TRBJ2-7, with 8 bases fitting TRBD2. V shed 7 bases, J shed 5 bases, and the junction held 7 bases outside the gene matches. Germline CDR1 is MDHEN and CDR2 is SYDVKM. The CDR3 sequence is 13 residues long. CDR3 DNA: TGTGCCAGCAAGCCGGGGGGGGTCAACGAGCAGTACTTC. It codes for CASKPGGVNEQYF.

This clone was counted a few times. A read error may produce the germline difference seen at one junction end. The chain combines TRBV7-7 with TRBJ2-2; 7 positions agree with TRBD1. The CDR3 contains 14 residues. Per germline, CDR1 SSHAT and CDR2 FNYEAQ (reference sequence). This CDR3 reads CASSFRQGTGELFF. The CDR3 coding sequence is TGTGCTAGCAGCTTTCGACAGGGTACCGGGGAGCTGTTTTTT.

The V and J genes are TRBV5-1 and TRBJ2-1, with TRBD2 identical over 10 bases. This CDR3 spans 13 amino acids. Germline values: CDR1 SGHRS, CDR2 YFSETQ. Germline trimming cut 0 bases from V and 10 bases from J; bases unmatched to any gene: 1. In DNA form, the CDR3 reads TGCGCCAGCAGCTTGGTTAGCGGGGGGGAGCAGTTCTTC. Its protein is CASSLVSGGEQFF.

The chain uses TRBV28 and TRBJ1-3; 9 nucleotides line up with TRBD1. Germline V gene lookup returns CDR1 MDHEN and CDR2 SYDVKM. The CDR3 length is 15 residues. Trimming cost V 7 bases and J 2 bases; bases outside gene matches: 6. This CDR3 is CASKVQGAAGNTIYF. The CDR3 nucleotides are TGTGCCAGCAAAGTACAGGGGGCGGCTGGAAACACCATATATTTT.

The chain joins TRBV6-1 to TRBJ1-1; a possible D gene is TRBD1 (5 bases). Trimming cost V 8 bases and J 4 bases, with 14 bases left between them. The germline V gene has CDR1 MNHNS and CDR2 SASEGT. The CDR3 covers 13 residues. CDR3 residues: CASGAPQGTEAFF. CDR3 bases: TGTGCCAGCGGGGCTCCTCAGGGCACTGAAGCTTTCTTT.

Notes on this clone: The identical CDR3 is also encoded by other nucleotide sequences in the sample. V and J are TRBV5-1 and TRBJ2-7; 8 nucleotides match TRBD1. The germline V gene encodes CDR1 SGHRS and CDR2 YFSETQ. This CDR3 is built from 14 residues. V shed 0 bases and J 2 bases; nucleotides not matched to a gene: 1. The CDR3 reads CASSLGTGTYEQYF. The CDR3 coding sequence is TGCGCCAGCAGCTTGGGGACAGGGACCTACGAGCAGTACTTC.

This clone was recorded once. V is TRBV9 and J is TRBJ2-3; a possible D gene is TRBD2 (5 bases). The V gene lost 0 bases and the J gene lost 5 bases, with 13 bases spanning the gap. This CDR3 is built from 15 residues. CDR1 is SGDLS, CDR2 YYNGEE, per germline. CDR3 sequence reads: CASSVEALAIDTQYF. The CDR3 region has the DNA TGTGCCAGCAGCGTAGAGGCCCTAGCAATAGATACGCAGTATTTT.

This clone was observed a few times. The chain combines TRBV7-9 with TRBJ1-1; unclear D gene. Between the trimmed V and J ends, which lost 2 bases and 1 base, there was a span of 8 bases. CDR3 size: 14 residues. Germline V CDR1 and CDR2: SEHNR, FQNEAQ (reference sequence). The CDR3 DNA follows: TGTGCCAGCAGCTTAACCTCAGGGAACACTGAAGCTTTCTTT. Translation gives CASSLTSGNTEAFF.

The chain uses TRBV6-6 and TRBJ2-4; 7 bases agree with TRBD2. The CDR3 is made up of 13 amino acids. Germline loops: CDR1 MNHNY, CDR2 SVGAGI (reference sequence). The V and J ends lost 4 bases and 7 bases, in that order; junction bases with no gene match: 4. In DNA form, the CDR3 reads TGTGCCAGCAGTTTAGGGGAGGGGAACATTCAGTACTTC. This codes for CASSLGEGNIQYF.

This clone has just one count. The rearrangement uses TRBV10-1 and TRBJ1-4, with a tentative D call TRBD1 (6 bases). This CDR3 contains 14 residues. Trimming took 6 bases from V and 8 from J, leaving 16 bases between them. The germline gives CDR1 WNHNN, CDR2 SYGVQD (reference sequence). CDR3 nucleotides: TGCGCCAGCAGGCAGGGCAGGGGAAAGGAAAAACTGTTTTTT. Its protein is CASRQGRGKEKLFF.

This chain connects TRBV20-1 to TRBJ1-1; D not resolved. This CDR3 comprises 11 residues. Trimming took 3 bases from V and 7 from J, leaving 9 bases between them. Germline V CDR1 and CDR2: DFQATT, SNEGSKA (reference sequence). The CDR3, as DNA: TGCAGTGCTAGGCGAGCTCTTGAAGCTTTCTTT. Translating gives CSARRALEAFF.

CDR3 loop: CASSLGGGGRQETQYF. The CDR3 bases are TGTGCCAGCAGCTTGGGGGGCGGAGGGCGGCAAGAGACCCAGTACTTC. The chain links TRBV5-4 to TRBJ2-5; possibly TRBD2 for D (6 bases). Between the trimmed V and J ends, which lost 0 bases and 2 bases, there was a span of 14 bases. CDR3 length equals 16 residues. Germline V gene lookup returns CDR1 SGHNT and CDR2 YYREEE (reference sequence).

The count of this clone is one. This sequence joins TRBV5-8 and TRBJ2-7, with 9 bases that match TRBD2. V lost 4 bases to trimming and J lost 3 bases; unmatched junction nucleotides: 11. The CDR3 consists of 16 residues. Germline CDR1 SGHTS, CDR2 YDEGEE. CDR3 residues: CASSHTSGRTLYEQYF. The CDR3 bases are TGTGCCAGCAGCCACACTAGCGGGCGGACCCTCTACGAGCAGTACTTC.

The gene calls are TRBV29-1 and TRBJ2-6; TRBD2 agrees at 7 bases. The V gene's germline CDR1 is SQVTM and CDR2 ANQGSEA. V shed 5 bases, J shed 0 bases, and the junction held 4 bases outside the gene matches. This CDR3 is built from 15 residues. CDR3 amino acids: CSVLGTNSGANVLTF. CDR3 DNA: TGCAGCGTTCTCGGGACTAACTCTGGGGCCAACGTCCTGACTTTC.

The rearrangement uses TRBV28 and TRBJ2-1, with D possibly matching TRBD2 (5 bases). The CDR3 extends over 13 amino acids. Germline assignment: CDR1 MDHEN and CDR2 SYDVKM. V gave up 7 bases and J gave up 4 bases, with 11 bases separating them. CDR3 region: CASTRDLYNEQFF. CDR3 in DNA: TGTGCCAGCACCCGGGATTTGTACAATGAGCAGTTCTTC.

The CDR3 DNA sequence: TGTGCCAGCAGACAAACCACAGGGGGCCGGACAGATACGCAGTATTTT. It specifies CASRQTTGGRTDTQYF. The V call is TRBV5-4, the J call TRBJ2-3; 9 bases match TRBD1. From germline, CDR1 is SGHNT and CDR2 YYREEE (reference sequence). This CDR3 is built from 16 residues. The V gene end was trimmed by 5 bases and the J gene end by 3 bases; junction bases not matched to a gene: 10.

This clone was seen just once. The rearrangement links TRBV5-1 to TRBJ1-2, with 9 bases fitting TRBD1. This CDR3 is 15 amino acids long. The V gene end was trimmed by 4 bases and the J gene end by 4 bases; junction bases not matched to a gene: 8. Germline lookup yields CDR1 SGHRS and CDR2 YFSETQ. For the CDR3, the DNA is TGCGCCAGCAGCCCGGGACAGGGCAGGAGCTATGGCTACACCTTC. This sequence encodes CASSPGQGRSYGYTF. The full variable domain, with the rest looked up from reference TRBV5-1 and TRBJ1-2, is KAGVTQTPRYLIKTRGQQVTLSCSPISGHRSVSWYQQTPGQGLQFLFEYFSETQRNKGNFPGRFSGRQFSNSRSEMNVSTLELGDSALYLCASSPGQGRSYGYTFGSGTRLTVV.

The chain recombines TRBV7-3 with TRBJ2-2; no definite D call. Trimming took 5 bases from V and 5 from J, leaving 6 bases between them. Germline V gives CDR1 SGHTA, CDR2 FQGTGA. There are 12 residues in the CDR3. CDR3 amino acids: CASSHGTGELFF. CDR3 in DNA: TGTGCCAGCAGCCACGGGACCGGGGAGCTGTTTTTT. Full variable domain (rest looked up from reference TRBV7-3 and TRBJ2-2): GAGVSQTPSNKVTEKGKYVELRCDPISGHTALYWYRQSLGQGPEFLIYFQGTGAADDSGLPNDRFFAVRPEGSVSTLKIQRTERGDSAVYLCASSHGTGELFFGEGSRLTVL.

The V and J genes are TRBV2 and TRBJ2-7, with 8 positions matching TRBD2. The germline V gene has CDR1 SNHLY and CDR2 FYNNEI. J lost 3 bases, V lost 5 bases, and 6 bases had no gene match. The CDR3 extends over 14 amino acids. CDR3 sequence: CASSYTSGYYEQYF. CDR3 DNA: TGTGCCAGCAGTTACACTAGCGGATACTACGAGCAGTACTTC. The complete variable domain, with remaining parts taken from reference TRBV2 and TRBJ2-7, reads EPEVTQTPSHQVTQMGQEVILRCVPISNHLYFYWYRQILGQKVEFLVSFYNNEISEKSEIFDDQFSVERPDGSNFTLKIRSTKLEDSAMYFCASSYTSGYYEQYFGPGTRLTVT.

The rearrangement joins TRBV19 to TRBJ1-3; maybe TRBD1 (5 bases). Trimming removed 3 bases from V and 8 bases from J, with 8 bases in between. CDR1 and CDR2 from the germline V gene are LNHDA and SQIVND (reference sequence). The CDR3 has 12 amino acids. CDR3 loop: CASSIGGDTIYF. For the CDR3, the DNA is TGTGCCAGTAGTATCGGGGGAGACACCATATATTTT.

CDR3 DNA: TGCGCCAGCAGCCAAGGTCTAGCAAATGAGCAGTTCTTC. Protein product: CASSQGLANEQFF. The gene calls are TRBV4-1 and TRBJ2-1, with D possibly TRBD2 on 5 matching bases. The V gene's germline CDR1 is MGHRA and CDR2 YSYEKL. The CDR3 is made up of 13 amino acids. V was clipped by 1 base and J by 7 bases, with 8 bases between them.